This TCR beta chain derives from a study of blood T cell repertoires in COVID-19. In the source study's methods: Amplification of reference gene primers provided the estimated nucleated cell counts. Profiling relied on immunoSEQ multiplex PCR, and the TCRdb table lists in-frame clones only, not all of them. V, J and clone size were drawn from that table, and D and trimming were deduced from the DNA. The sample yields 250,000 to 350,000 clones, about 89% seen once. The sequenced material came from peripheral blood. The sequence was collected from an older woman with acute or convalescent COVID-19.

The CDR3 sequence is CASKFSQGPNNEQFF. The CDR3 DNA reads as TGTGCCAGCAAGTTCTCCCAGGGGCCCAACAATGAGCAGTTCTTC. The rearrangement joins TRBV6-5 to TRBJ2-1; the D gene is possibly TRBD1 (6 bases). V was clipped by 7 bases and J by 5 bases, with 18 bases between them. The length of the CDR3 is 15 residues. From germline, CDR1 is MNHEY and CDR2 SVGAGI.